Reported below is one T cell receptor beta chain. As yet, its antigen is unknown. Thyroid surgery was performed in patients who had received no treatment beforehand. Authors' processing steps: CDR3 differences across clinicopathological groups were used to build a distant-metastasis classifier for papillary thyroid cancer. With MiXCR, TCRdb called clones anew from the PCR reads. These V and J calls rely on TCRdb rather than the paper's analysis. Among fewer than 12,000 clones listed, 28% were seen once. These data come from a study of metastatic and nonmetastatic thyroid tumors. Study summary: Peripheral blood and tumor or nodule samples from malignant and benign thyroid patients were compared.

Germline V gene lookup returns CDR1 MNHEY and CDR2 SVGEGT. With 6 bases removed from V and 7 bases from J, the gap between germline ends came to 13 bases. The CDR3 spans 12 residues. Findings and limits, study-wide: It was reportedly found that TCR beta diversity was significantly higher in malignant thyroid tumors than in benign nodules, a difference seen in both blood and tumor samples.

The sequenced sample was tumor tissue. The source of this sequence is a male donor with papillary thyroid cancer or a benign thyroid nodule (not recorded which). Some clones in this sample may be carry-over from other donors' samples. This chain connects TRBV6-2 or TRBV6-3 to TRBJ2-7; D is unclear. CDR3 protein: CASRLVLGEQYF. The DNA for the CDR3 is TGTGCCAGCAGGCTTGTCTTGGGGGAGCAGTACTTC.